This TCR beta chain was obtained from a study of T cells expressing NK-cell markers. CDR3 size: 19 residues. The germline V gene has CDR1 KGHDR and CDR2 SFDVKD. TCRdb reprocessed the 5' RACE reads and reports one entry per CDR3 protein, with no DNA. The sample has roughly 390,000 distinct CDR3 sequences; the top ten hold approximately 12%. The rearrangement uses TRBV24-1 and TRBJ2-1; the D call from TCRdb, TRBD2, cannot be confirmed without DNA. Specimen: blood T cells: a sorted CD56 or NKG2C T cell subset, CD4+ or CD8+ T cells, or bulk PBMC T cells (not recorded which). This TCR derives from a woman aged 45-60 years in good health. The CDR3 spells CATSDLPISSGSSYNEQFF.